Listed below are T cell receptor beta chains from one sample, sequenced in a study of T-cell reconstitution after alpha-beta-depleted transplantation in children. TCRdb reanalysed the PCR reads using MiXCR and keeps one entry per CDR3 protein. The table records about 110,000 distinct CDR3 sequences, 10% to 13% of them present only once. Specimen: PBMCs from the stem cell graft donor, collected from the stem cell graft. All receptors derive from a human donor who donated a stem cell graft to a child with acute lymphoblastic leukemia. CDR3s include the opening cysteine and the closing phenylalanine or tryptophan. A D gene is named only where the DNA matches it firmly. The size entry is marked missing in some rows and otherwise reads once, few, many or a size class.

CDR3aa: CASSWPGQRAYEQYF
CDR3nt: TGTGCCAGCAGCTGGCCGGGACAGCGAGCCTACGAGCAGTACTTC
v_gene: TRBV11-2
j_gene: TRBJ2-7
len: 15
d_gene: TRBD1
abundance: many

CDR3aa: CASSLARTSGGADKETQYF
CDR3nt: TGTGCCAGCAGCTTAGCGCGGACTAGCGGGGGGGCAGATAAAGAGACCCAGTACTTC
v_gene: TRBV7-2
j_gene: TRBJ2-5
len: 19
d_gene: TRBD2
abundance: -

CDR3aa: CASKDRHVNTEAFF
CDR3nt: TGTGCCAGCAAAGACAGACACGTTAACACTGAAGCTTTCTTT
v_gene: TRBV27
j_gene: TRBJ1-1
len: 14
d_gene: -
abundance: many

CDR3aa: CASSTYTEAFF
CDR3nt: TGTGCCAGTAGTACCTACACTGAAGCTTTCTTT
v_gene: TRBV19
j_gene: TRBJ1-1
len: 11
d_gene: -
abundance: few

CDR3aa: CASSLQGIHEQYF
CDR3nt: TGTGCCAGCAGCTTACAGGGGATCCACGAGCAGTACTTC
v_gene: TRBV7-9
j_gene: TRBJ2-7
len: 13
d_gene: -
abundance: many

CDR3aa: CASSLAAMGGRAFF
CDR3nt: TGTGCCAGCAGTTTAGCGGCGATGGGGGGTAGAGCTTTCTTT
v_gene: TRBV27
j_gene: TRBJ1-1
len: 14
d_gene: -
abundance: many

CDR3aa: CASSQHSNQPQHF
CDR3nt: TGTGCCAGCAGCCAGCATAGCAATCAGCCCCAGCATTTT
v_gene: TRBV7-8
j_gene: TRBJ1-5
len: 13
d_gene: -
abundance: many

CDR3aa: CASSEQRGGRTDTQYF
CDR3nt: TGCGCCAGCAGTGAACAGCGGGGGGGCCGCACAGATACGCAGTATTTT
v_gene: TRBV10-2
j_gene: TRBJ2-3
len: 16
d_gene: TRBD2
abundance: many

CDR3aa: CASRRDSLSGNTIYF
CDR3nt: TGTGCCAGCAGGCGGGACAGCCTCTCTGGAAACACCATATATTTT
v_gene: TRBV12-3/TRBV12-4
j_gene: TRBJ1-3
len: 15
d_gene: TRBD1
abundance: many

CDR3aa: CASSYTPGQGETQYF
CDR3nt: TGTGCCAGCAGTTACACTCCGGGACAGGGCGAGACCCAGTACTTC
v_gene: TRBV6-5
j_gene: TRBJ2-5
len: 15
d_gene: TRBD1
abundance: many

CDR3aa: CSVTTGANQPQHF
CDR3nt: TGCAGCGTTACGACAGGGGCCAATCAGCCCCAGCATTTT
v_gene: TRBV29-1
j_gene: TRBJ1-5
len: 13
d_gene: TRBD1
abundance: many

CDR3aa: CSASELANEQFF
CDR3nt: TGCAGTGCTAGTGAACTCGCCAATGAGCAGTTCTTC
v_gene: TRBV20-1
j_gene: TRBJ2-1
len: 12
d_gene: -
abundance: many

CDR3aa: CASSFPGLAGVRETQYF
CDR3nt: TGCGCCAGCAGCTTCCCAGGACTAGCGGGAGTTCGAGAGACCCAGTACTTC
v_gene: TRBV5-1
j_gene: TRBJ2-5
len: 17
d_gene: TRBD2
abundance: many